This section outlines one T cell receptor (beta chain) sequence together with its context. What it recognizes is unknown. This record belongs to a study of T cells in Graves' hyperthyroidism and ophthalmopathy. Whole-study results and caveats: Appearing also in blood were most of the thyroid clonotypes expanded above 0.001.

Template material for amplifying TCR beta CDR3 regions consisted of RNA transcripts. HTBI primers drove first-round RT-PCR of the TCR CDR3. TCRdb processed the multiplex PCR reads anew with MiXCR; each CDR3 protein has one entry. The sample includes about 600,000 distinct CDR3 sequences, 13% to 15% seen only once; the top ten take approximately 6.4%. The CDR3 runs to 14 residues. Trimming removed 6 bases at V and 8 bases at J, with 17 bases between. Per germline, CDR1 MGHDK and CDR2 SYGVNS. This chain links TRBV25-1 with TRBJ2-1, with D possibly TRBD1 on 6 matching bases. Sample: blood. The receptor was isolated from a woman aged 18-30 years with Graves' ophthalmopathy. CDR3 nucleotide sequence: TGTGCCAGCAGCCCCCGGGACACACCGGATGAGCAGTTCTTC. Translated: CASSPRDTPDEQFF.